The 5 T cell receptor beta chains presented below share a single source sample, sequenced in a study of T cells in women clearing cervical HPV infection. The table came from immunoSEQ multiplex PCR; TCRdb's copy has only in-frame clones and leaves some out. The sample table sets out 35,000 to 45,000 clones. The sequencing sample was made of blood buffy coat. These receptor sequences come from a woman between 18 and 75 years old with a cervical HPV16 infection that either progressed to CIN3+ or cleared (not recorded which).

Note on this clone: The read terminates 3 residues ahead of where the CDR3 ends, so the germline J gene completes it. V gene TRBV11-2 combines with J gene TRBJ1-6; TRBD1 might be the D (5 bases). This CDR3 contains 13 residues. V was shortened by 4 bases and J by 8 bases, with 9 bases between the two germline ends. The germline gives CDR1 SGHAT, CDR2 FQNNGV. CDR3 bases read: TGTGCCAGCAGCTCGGACACCTATTCACCC. Translated, it gives CASSSDTYSP. The whole CDR3 reads CASSSDTYSPLHF.

Comments on this clone: The CDR3 goes on 3 residues after the read ends, and that part is filled in from the germline J gene. This sequence joins TRBV19 and TRBJ2-7; possible D gene TRBD1, 5 bases. CDR1 and CDR2 (germline): LNHDA, SQIVND (reference sequence). Trimming shortened V by 3 bases and J by 3 bases, and 15 bases separated the two germline ends. The CDR3 length is 15 residues. CDR3 protein: CASSIVQGGNYEQYF. The covered CDR3 bases are TGTGCCAGTAGTATCGTCCAGGGTGGGAACTACGAG.

As regards this clone: The sequenced fragment ends 3 residues before the CDR3 boundary, so the rest is inferred from the germline J gene. This chain links TRBV2 with TRBJ2-1; D gene ambiguous. The V gene's germline CDR1 is SNHLY and CDR2 FYNNEI. V lost 4 bases to trimming and J lost 2 bases, with 12 bases between them. This CDR3 is built from 15 residues. Incomplete CDR3 DNA: TGTGCCAGCAGTGGCCTAGTGTTTCCCTACAATGAG. Translating it yields CASSGLVFPYNE. The CDR3 in its entirety is CASSGLVFPYNEQFF. Using reference TRBV2 and TRBJ2-1 for the parts outside the CDR3, the full variable domain is EPEVTQTPSHQVTQMGQEVILRCVPISNHLYFYWYRQILGQKVEFLVSFYNNEISEKSEIFDDQFSVERPDGSNFTLKIRSTKLEDSAMYFCASSGLVFPYNEQFFGPGTRLTVL.

For this clone: The read halts 3 residues ahead of the CDR3 end, with the missing end drawn from the germline J gene. The rearrangement joins TRBV2 to TRBJ1-4; D remains ambiguous. CDR3 length equals 15 residues. Germline V gives CDR1 SNHLY, CDR2 FYNNEI. The sequenced CDR3 bases are TGTGCCAGCAGTGAGGGTTGGGCAGGAGCTTCACCA. It specifies CASSEGWAGASP. The entire CDR3 sequence reads CASSEGWAGASPLFF.

Of note for this clone: Read data end 3 residues before the CDR3 end; the end is taken from the germline J gene. The gene calls are TRBV13 and TRBJ2-6; no definite D call. From germline, CDR1 is PRHDT and CDR2 FYEKMQ (reference sequence). The length of the CDR3 is 14 residues. V shed 0 bases and J shed 4 bases, with 4 bases lying between them. The CDR3 DNA, read in part, is TGTGCCAGCAGCTTAGGTTCAGGGGCCAACGTC. Translated: CASSLGSGANV. The whole CDR3 sequence is CASSLGSGANVLTF.